Included here is one T cell receptor (beta chain) sequence, with context. What it binds is unknown. This CDR3 comprises 14 residues. Trimming pared 7 bases from V and 7 bases from J, leaving 19 bases between. The germline CDR1 and CDR2 sequences are MNHEY and SVGAGI. This sample is drawn from a study of cytomegalovirus exposure and HLA in healthy donors. A multiplex PCR was run with 60 Vbeta primers and 13 Jbeta primers. Profiling relied on immunoSEQ multiplex PCR, and the TCRdb table lists in-frame clones only, not all of them. The sample is made up of around 84,000 clones, and the top ten hold about 5% of it. Study-wide results and caveats: About 87% or about 30% of the time was how often most TCR beta V segments were productive, according to an earlier analysis. A reported reduction in N-insertions relative to the roughly 640-donor mean was seen in an Asian-associated ancestry cluster in a later analysis. There were a few CMV-associated chains whose specificity for CMV antigens was confirmed in vitro.

The source of this sequence is a man under 40 in good health and CMV-seronegative. The chain carries TRBV6-5 and TRBJ1-2; maybe TRBD1 (5 bases). The sequenced sample was PBMCs. CDR3 sequence (DNA): TGTGCCAGCACCACCATAGGGAGGGGCATTGGCTACACCTTC. The encoded protein is CASTTIGRGIGYTF.